This passage covers 26 T cell receptor beta chains from one sample sequenced in a study of vaccination effects on CD4 cells after COVID-19. Pools of viral peptides were used by the ViraFEST assay to expand antigen-specific CD4+ T cells ahead of sequencing. Subsequent to a culture period of 10 days, CD4+ T cells were isolated. From March to December 2020, the person had a SARS-CoV-2 infection that was confirmed by PCR. Clones were sequenced by immunoSEQ multiplex PCR, and TCRdb holds only the in-frame ones, with some missing. The sample shows about 45,000 clones, 75% of them seen only once. No antigen has been assigned to these receptors. Sequenced material: CD4+ T cells from PBMCs cultured with a peptide pool, taken before COVID-19 vaccination. These receptors came from a human donor who had a prior SARS-CoV-2 infection.

This rearrangement joins TRBV2 to TRBJ1-1, with 12 positions matching TRBD1. Per germline, CDR1 SNHLY and CDR2 FYNNEI. The CDR3 totals 16 residues. Trimming at V came to 6 bases and at J to 2 bases, leaving 7 bases not matched to a gene. The DNA of the CDR3 is TGTGCCAGCAGGAGGGACAGGGGGCCGGGTAACACTGAAGCTTTCTTT. The encoded protein is CASRRDRGPGNTEAFF.

This clone was found a few times. This rearrangement joins TRBV4-2 to TRBJ1-4, with 9 bases fitting TRBD1. Germline V gene data show CDR1 as LGHNA and CDR2 as YNFKEQ. After removal of 5 bases from V and 4 bases from J, the junction contained 5 bases not matched to a gene. The CDR3 is made up of 15 amino acids. The chain's CDR3 is CASSVRDRDNEKLFF. CDR3 sequence (DNA): TGTGCCAGCAGCGTCCGGGACAGGGATAATGAAAAACTGTTTTTT.

The chain recombines TRBV4-1 with TRBJ2-1; D uncertain. The germline V and J ends were trimmed by 1 base and 6 bases, with 13 bases remaining between them. Germline lookup yields CDR1 MGHRA and CDR2 YSYEKL. This CDR3 has 15 amino acids. The DNA of the CDR3 is TGCGCCAGCAGCCAAGTTCCAGTTCTGGGCAATGAGCAGTTCTTC. Translating it yields CASSQVPVLGNEQFF.

The chain combines TRBV6-5 with TRBJ2-2; no firm D call. The CDR3 spans 11 residues. From germline, CDR1 is MNHEY and CDR2 SVGAGI. V shed 6 bases and J shed 2 bases, with 1 base lying between them. The CDR3 loop reads CASRNTGELFF. The CDR3 nucleotides read TGTGCCAGCAGAAACACCGGGGAGCTGTTTTTT.

V gene TRBV5-1 combines with J gene TRBJ2-7; 7 bases match TRBD1. In germline, CDR1 is SGHRS, CDR2 YFSETQ. CDR3 size: 15 residues. The junction had 7 bases not matched to a gene; V was cut back by 0 bases and J by 4 bases. CDR3 DNA: TGCGCCAGCAGCTTGGTTGGGGGACAGAAGTACGAGCAGTACTTC. Translation gives CASSLVGGQKYEQYF.

This chain joins TRBV6-6 and TRBJ2-1; 14 bases are a match to TRBD2. V gave up 5 bases and J gave up 4 bases; unmatched junction bases: 13. CDR1 MNHNY and CDR2 SVGAGI come from the germline V gene (reference sequence). This CDR3 spans 19 amino acids. This chain's CDR3 is CASSPSLGLAGAAYNEQFF. DNA for the CDR3: TGTGCCAGCAGTCCTTCGCTGGGACTAGCGGGGGCCGCGTACAATGAGCAGTTCTTC.

The rearrangement links TRBV4-1 to TRBJ2-2; tentatively, D is TRBD2 (5 bases). From germline, CDR1 is MGHRA and CDR2 YSYEKL. This CDR3 is 14 amino acids long. The V end was cut by 0 bases, the J end by 4 bases, with 6 bases between. The CDR3: CASSQETITGELFF. The DNA for the CDR3 is TGCGCCAGCAGCCAAGAGACTATCACCGGGGAGCTGTTTTTT.

V is TRBV7-9 and J is TRBJ2-7; no clear D gene. The CDR3 sequence is 14 residues long. The germline gives CDR1 SEHNR, CDR2 FQNEAQ (reference sequence). V was trimmed by 2 bases and J by 2 bases, leaving 10 bases between them. As DNA, the CDR3 is TGTGCCAGCAGCTTAATGGGCGAAACCTACGAGCAGTACTTC. It translates to CASSLMGETYEQYF.

CDR3: CATGRAGDTQYF. DNA for the CDR3: TGTGCCACCGGCAGAGCGGGCGATACGCAGTATTTT. The rearrangement uses TRBV24-1 and TRBJ2-3; D may be TRBD2 (6 bases). Germline CDR1 reads KGHDR; CDR2 reads SFDVKD. The CDR3 runs to 12 residues. V lost 9 bases, J lost 6 bases, and 12 bases lay in between.

The chain recombines TRBV4-3 with TRBJ2-3; possibly TRBD2 for D (6 bases). The germline gives CDR1 LGHNA, CDR2 YSLEER. The CDR3 has 18 residues. The V and J ends lost 0 bases and 5 bases respectively, with 21 bases between them. CDR3 nucleotides: TGCGCCAGCAGCCAAGACTCCCTGGAGGGGACCTTGGGAGATACGCAGTATTTT. Translated, it gives CASSQDSLEGTLGDTQYF.

The CDR3 sequence is CASSSWVALRAYEQYF. The CDR3 DNA is TGTGCCAGCAGCTCGTGGGTGGCCCTTCGGGCCTACGAGCAGTACTTC. The chain carries TRBV5-6 and TRBJ2-7, with no clear D. CDR1 is SGHDT, CDR2 YYEEEE, per germline. The CDR3 extends over 16 amino acids. The germline V and J ends were trimmed by 3 bases and 2 bases, with 18 bases remaining between them.

The chain couples TRBV7-3 to TRBJ1-1; D is ambiguous. The germline CDR1 and CDR2 sequences are SGHTA and FQGTGA. The length of the CDR3 is 14 residues. The ends were cut back, 1 base at V and 1 base at J, with 7 bases in the middle. The CDR3 spells CASSLKAGNTEAFF. The CDR3 region has the DNA TGTGCCAGCAGCTTAAAGGCCGGGAACACTGAAGCTTTCTTT.

This chain links TRBV15 with TRBJ2-5; 10 bases map to TRBD2. CDR1 LNHNV and CDR2 YYDKDF come from the germline V gene (reference sequence). Germline trimming cut 1 base from V and 5 bases from J; bases unmatched to any gene: 4. The CDR3 consists of 15 residues. CDR3 residues: CATSRGLAGGETQYF. The CDR3 coding sequence is TGTGCCACCAGCAGAGGACTAGCGGGCGGGGAGACCCAGTACTTC.

The rearrangement links TRBV2 to TRBJ1-2; perhaps TRBD1 as D (6 bases). V lost 5 bases, J lost 5 bases, and 15 bases lay in between. The CDR3 length is 14 residues. Germline CDR1 reads SNHLY; CDR2 reads FYNNEI. CDR3: CASSSLQGDYGYTF. The CDR3 coding sequence is TGTGCCAGCAGTTCCCTACAGGGAGATTATGGCTACACCTTC. The full variable domain, its missing parts supplied by reference TRBV2 and TRBJ1-2, is EPEVTQTPSHQVTQMGQEVILRCVPISNHLYFYWYRQILGQKVEFLVSFYNNEISEKSEIFDDQFSVERPDGSNFTLKIRSTKLEDSAMYFCASSSLQGDYGYTFGSGTRLTVV.

This chain links TRBV5-6 with TRBJ2-7; D uncertain. Germline CDR1 SGHDT, CDR2 YYEEEE. CDR3 length: 11 amino acids. Trimming took 1 base from V and 12 from J, leaving 11 bases between them. CDR3 residues: CASSLFAELYF. In nucleotides, the CDR3 is TGTGCCAGCAGCTTGTTCGCAGAGTTGTACTTC.

The J gene is TRBJ2-5, the V gene TRBV5-1, with D perhaps given as TRBD1 or TRBD2 (5 bases each). Germline CDR1 SGHRS, CDR2 YFSETQ. The CDR3 is 14 residues long. The germline V and J ends were trimmed by 3 bases and 1 base, with 10 bases remaining between them. The CDR3 region is CASSSAGTQETQYF. Here the CDR3 DNA reads TGCGCCAGCAGCTCAGCAGGGACCCAAGAGACCCAGTACTTC. The whole variable domain, filled in from reference TRBV5-1 and TRBJ2-5, reads KAGVTQTPRYLIKTRGQQVTLSCSPISGHRSVSWYQQTPGQGLQFLFEYFSETQRNKGNFPGRFSGRQFSNSRSEMNVSTLELGDSALYLCASSSAGTQETQYFGPGTRLLVL.

The genes are TRBV4-1 and TRBJ2-7, with unresolved D. CDR1 MGHRA and CDR2 YSYEKL come from the germline V gene. The CDR3 runs to 14 residues. The V end lost 4 bases, the J end lost 5 bases, and 15 bases lay between the germline ends. The CDR3 protein is CASSPGFQRHEQYF. CDR3 DNA sequence: TGCGCCAGCAGCCCGGGCTTTCAGAGACACGAGCAGTACTTC.

The rearrangement uses TRBV11-3 and TRBJ2-1, with D maybe TRBD2 (6 bases). Trimming stripped 3 bases from V and 4 bases from J, with 7 bases between. The CDR3 is 13 residues long. Per the germline V gene, CDR1 is SGHNT and CDR2 is YENEEA. The CDR3 loop is CASSLGGYNEQFF. The CDR3 DNA reads as TGTGCCAGCAGCTTGGGGGGATACAATGAGCAGTTCTTC. The full variable domain, its missing parts supplied by reference TRBV11-3 and TRBJ2-1, is EAGVVQSPRYKIIEKKQPVAFWCNPISGHNTLYWYLQNLGQGPELLIRYENEEAVDDSQLPKDRFSAERLKGVDSTLKIQPAELGDSAVYLCASSLGGYNEQFFGPGTRLTVL.

This rearrangement joins TRBV12-3 or TRBV12-4 to TRBJ1-2; D gene uncertain. This CDR3 spans 13 amino acids. V lost 2 bases to trimming and J lost 2 bases, with 6 bases between them. The CDR3 DNA follows: TGTGCCAGCAGTTTAAAAGAGAACTATGGCTACACCTTC. Amino acid sequence: CASSLKENYGYTF.

A single count supports this clone. This chain uses TRBV5-1 with TRBJ2-5; D gene uncertain. V gave up 2 bases and J gave up 3 bases, with 8 bases separating them. Germline CDR1 SGHRS, CDR2 YFSETQ. CDR3 length equals 13 residues. CDR3 residues: CASSFFGEETQYF. DNA of the CDR3: TGCGCCAGCAGCTTCTTTGGAGAAGAGACCCAGTACTTC.

The gene calls are TRBV7-9 and TRBJ2-1; D gene ambiguous. Per germline, CDR1 SEHNR and CDR2 FQNEAQ (reference sequence). The germline V and J ends were trimmed by 5 bases and 6 bases, with 17 bases remaining between them. The CDR3 is 15 amino acids. The CDR3, as DNA: TGTGCCAGCAGCCCGATTGGGTCCAGCCTCAATGAGCAGTTCTTC. Residues: CASSPIGSSLNEQFF.

V usage is TRBV7-9 and J usage is TRBJ1-2, with 8 bases lining up with TRBD1. Trimming at V came to 6 bases and at J to 4 bases, leaving 7 bases not matched to a gene. CDR1 and CDR2 from the germline V gene are SEHNR and FQNEAQ (reference sequence). This CDR3 comprises 14 residues. The CDR3, as DNA: TGTGCCAGCAGGCCCACAGGGGGAATCTATGGCTACACCTTC. Protein product: CASRPTGGIYGYTF. The full variable domain, with the rest looked up from reference TRBV7-9 and TRBJ1-2, is DTGVSQNPRHKITKRGQNVTFRCDPISEHNRLYWYRQTLGQGPEFLTYFQNEAQLEKSRLLSDRFSAERPKGSFSTLEIQRTEQGDSAMYLCASRPTGGIYGYTFGSGTRLTVV.

The chain carries TRBV19 and TRBJ2-5; D might be TRBD1 (5 bases). V was cut by 3 bases and J by 3 bases, with 8 bases left in between. CDR3 length: 13 amino acids. Germline lookup yields CDR1 LNHDA and CDR2 SQIVND (reference sequence). DNA for the CDR3: TGTGCCAGTAGTATCCGCAGGGAAGAGACCCAGTACTTC. Its translation: CASSIRREETQYF.

This clone was seen once. The J gene is TRBJ2-7, the V gene TRBV11-2; 9 nucleotides line up with TRBD1. This CDR3 comprises 13 residues. The V segment lost 8 bases and the J segment 2 bases; nucleotides outside the gene matches: 4. Germline CDR1 and CDR2: SGHAT and FQNNGV. CDR3: CASQTGGTYEQYF. The CDR3 DNA reads TGTGCCAGCCAGACAGGGGGTACCTACGAGCAGTACTTC.

The chain carries TRBV24-1 and TRBJ2-3; 8 nucleotides agree with TRBD2. The CDR3 is 15 amino acids. Per the germline V gene, CDR1 is KGHDR and CDR2 is SFDVKD. After removal of 3 bases from V and 0 bases from J, the junction contained 1 base not matched to a gene. The CDR3 sequence is CATSDVAGSTDTQYF. DNA for the CDR3: TGTGCCACCAGTGATGTAGCGGGGAGCACAGATACGCAGTATTTT.

The V gene is TRBV6-5, the J gene TRBJ2-5, with 11 bases lining up with TRBD2. The CDR3 runs to 14 residues. The junction had 3 bases not matched to a gene; V was cut back by 6 bases and J by 3 bases. Germline lookup yields CDR1 MNHEY and CDR2 SVGAGI. CDR3 in DNA: TGTGCCAGCAGCCGGGGACTAGCGGAAGAGACCCAGTACTTC. Its translation: CASSRGLAEETQYF.